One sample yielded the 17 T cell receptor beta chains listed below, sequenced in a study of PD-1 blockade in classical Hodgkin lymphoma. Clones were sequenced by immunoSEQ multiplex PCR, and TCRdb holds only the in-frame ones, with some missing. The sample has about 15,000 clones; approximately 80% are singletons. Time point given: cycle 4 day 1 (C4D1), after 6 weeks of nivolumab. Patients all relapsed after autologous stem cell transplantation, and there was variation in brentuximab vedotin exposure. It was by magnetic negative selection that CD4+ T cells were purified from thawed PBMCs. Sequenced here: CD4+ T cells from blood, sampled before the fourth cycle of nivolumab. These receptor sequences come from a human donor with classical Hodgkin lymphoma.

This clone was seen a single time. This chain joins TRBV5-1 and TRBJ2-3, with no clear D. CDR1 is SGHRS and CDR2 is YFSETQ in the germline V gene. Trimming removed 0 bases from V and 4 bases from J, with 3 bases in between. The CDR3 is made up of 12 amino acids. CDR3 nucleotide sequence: TGCGCCAGCAGCTTGGTCTCAGATACGCAGTATTTT. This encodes CASSLVSDTQYF.

The CDR3 bases are TGCGCCAGCAGCCACGGTAGCGGGAGATACGAGCAGTACTTC. It encodes CASSHGSGRYEQYF. The chain employs TRBV4-1 and TRBJ2-7; TRBD2 agrees at 9 bases. V lost 3 bases and J lost 4; bases outside the gene matches: 4. Germline V CDR1 and CDR2: MGHRA, YSYEKL. The CDR3 consists of 14 residues.

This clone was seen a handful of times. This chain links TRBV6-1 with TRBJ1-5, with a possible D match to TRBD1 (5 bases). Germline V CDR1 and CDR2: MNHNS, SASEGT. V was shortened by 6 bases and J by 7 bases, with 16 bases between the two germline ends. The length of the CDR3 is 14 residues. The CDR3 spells CASSDPGRGQPQHF. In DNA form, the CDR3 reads TGTGCCAGCAGCGATCCGGGACGTGGACAGCCCCAGCATTTT.

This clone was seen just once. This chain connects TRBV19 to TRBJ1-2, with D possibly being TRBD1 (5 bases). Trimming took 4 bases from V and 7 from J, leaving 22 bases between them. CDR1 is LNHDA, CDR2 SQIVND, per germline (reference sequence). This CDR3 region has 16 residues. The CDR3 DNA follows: TGTGCCAGTAGTACCCCGACAGTGGGGAATGGTTTTGGCTACACCTTC. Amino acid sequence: CASSTPTVGNGFGYTF.

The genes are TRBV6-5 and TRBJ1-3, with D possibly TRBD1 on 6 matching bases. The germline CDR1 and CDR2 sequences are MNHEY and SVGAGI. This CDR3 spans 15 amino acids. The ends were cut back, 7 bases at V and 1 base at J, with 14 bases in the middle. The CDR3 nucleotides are TGTGCCAGCAAACCTCAGGGGAGTTCTGGAAACACCATATATTTT. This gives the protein CASKPQGSSGNTIYF.

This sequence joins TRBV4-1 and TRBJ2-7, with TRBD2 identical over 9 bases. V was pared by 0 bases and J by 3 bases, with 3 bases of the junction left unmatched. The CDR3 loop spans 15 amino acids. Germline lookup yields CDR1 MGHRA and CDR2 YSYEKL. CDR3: CASSQDGTSYYEQYF. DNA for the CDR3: TGCGCCAGCAGCCAAGATGGGACTAGCTACTACGAGCAGTACTTC.

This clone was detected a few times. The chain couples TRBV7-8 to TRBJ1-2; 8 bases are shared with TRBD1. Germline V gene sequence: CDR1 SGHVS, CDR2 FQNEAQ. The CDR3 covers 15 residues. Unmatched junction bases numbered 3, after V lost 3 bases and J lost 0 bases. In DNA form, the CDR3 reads TGTGCCAGCAGCTTCACAGGGGGAACTAACTATGGCTACACCTTC. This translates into CASSFTGGTNYGYTF.

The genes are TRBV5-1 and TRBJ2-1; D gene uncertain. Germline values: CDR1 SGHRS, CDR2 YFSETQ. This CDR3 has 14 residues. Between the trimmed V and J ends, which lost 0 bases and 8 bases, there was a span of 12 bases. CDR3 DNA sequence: TGCGCCAGCAGCTTGGAAGGGCCTAGGTATGAGCAGTTCTTC. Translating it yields CASSLEGPRYEQFF.

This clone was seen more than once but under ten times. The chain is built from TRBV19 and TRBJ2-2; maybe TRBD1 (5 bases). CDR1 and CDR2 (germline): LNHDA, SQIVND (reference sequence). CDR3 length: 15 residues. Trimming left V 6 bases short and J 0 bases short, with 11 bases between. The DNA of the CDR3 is TGTGCCAGTAGGCTCCAGGGAACGAACACCGGGGAGCTGTTTTTT. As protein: CASRLQGTNTGELFF.

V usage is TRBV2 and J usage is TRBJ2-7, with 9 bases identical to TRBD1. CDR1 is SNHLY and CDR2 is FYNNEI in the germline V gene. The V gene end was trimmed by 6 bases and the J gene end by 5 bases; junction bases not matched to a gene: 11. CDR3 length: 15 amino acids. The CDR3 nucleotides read TGTGCCAGCAGAGCCGGGACAGGGATGGGAGACGAGCAGTACTTC. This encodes CASRAGTGMGDEQYF.

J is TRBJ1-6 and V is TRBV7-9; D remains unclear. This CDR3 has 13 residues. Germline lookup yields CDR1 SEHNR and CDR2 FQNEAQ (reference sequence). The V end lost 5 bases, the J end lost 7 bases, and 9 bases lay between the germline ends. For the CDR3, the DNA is TGTGCCAGCAGCCGGGGTCTCAATTCACCCCTCCACTTT. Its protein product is CASSRGLNSPLHF.

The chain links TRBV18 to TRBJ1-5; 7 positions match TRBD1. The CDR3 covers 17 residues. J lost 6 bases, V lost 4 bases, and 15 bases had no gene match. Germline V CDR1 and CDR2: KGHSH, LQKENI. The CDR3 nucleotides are TGTGCCAGCTCACTCGGACAGGCGGTCGAGACGGGTCAGCCCCAGCATTTT. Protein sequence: CASSLGQAVETGQPQHF.

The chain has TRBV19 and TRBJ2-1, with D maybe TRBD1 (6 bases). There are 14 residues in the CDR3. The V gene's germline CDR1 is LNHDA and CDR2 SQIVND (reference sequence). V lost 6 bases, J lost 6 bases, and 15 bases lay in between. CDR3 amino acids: CASRTGTTGNEQFF. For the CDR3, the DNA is TGTGCCAGTAGGACCGGGACAACCGGCAATGAGCAGTTCTTC. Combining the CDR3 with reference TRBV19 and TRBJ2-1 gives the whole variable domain DGGITQSPKYLFRKEGQNVTLSCEQNLNHDAMYWYRQDPGQGLRLIYYSQIVNDFQKGDIAEGYSVSREKKESFPLTVTSAQKNPTAFYLCASRTGTTGNEQFFGPGTRLTVL.

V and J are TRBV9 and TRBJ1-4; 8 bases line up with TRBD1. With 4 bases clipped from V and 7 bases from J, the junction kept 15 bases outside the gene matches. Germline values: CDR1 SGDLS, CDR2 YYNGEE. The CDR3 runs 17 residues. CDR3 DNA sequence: TGTGCCAGCAGCTCCTATCGTTGGCAGGACAGGGCTGAAAAACTGTTTTTT. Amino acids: CASSSYRWQDRAEKLFF.

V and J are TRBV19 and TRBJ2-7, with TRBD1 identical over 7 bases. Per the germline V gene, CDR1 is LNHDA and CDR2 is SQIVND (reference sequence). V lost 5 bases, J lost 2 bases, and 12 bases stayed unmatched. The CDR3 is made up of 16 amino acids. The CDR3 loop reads CASSGRFGQGAYEQYF. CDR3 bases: TGTGCCAGTAGTGGAAGATTTGGGCAGGGGGCCTACGAGCAGTACTTC.

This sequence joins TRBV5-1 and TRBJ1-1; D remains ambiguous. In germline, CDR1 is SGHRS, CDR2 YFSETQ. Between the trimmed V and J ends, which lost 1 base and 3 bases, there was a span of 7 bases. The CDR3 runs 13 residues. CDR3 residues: CASSLTVDTEAFF. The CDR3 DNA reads TGCGCCAGCAGCTTGACCGTTGACACTGAAGCTTTCTTT.

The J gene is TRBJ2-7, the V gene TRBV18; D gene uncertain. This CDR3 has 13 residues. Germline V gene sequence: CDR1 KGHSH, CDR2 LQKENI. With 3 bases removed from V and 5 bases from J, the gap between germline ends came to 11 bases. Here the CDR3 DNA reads TGTGCCAGCTCACCGATGGGGTATAACGAGCAGTACTTC. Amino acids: CASSPMGYNEQYF.